This TCR beta chain was identified in a study of shared clonotypes between healthy human individuals. Study-wide results and caveats: A small donor pool kept down the genetic and exposure-history diversity that was represented.

In regard to this clone: Its antigen is undetermined.

Only in-frame clones appear in the TCRdb table, and some are missing; sequencing was by immunoSEQ multiplex PCR. The sample shows around 1.1 million clones, around three quarters of them seen only once. Between the trimmed V and J ends, which lost 4 bases and 3 bases, there was a span of 13 bases. The CDR3 extends over 15 amino acids. The germline CDR1 and CDR2 sequences are SGHAT and FQNNGV. Sequencing input: memory CD4+ T cells from PBMCs. The sample's subset: CD45RA-negative fraction. The chain combines TRBV11-2 with TRBJ1-3, with a possible D match to TRBD1 (5 bases). The receptor was isolated from a young man in good health. Some clones in this sample may be carry-over from other donors' samples. In DNA, the CDR3 is TGTGCCAGCAGCTCGCGATCGGGGGGTGGAAACACCATATATTTT. Translating gives CASSSRSGGGNTIYF.